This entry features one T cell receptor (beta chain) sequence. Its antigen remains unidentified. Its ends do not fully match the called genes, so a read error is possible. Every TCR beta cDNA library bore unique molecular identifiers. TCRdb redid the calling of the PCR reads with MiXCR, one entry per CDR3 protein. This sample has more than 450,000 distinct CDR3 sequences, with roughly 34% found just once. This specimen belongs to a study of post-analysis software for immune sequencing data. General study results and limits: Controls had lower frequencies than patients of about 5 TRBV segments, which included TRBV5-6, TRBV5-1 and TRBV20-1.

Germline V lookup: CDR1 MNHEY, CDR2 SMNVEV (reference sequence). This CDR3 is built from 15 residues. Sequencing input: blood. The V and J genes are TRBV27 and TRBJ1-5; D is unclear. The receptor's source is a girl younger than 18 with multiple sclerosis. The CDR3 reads CANSLSSRSNQPQHF. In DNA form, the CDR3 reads TGTGCCAACAGTTTATCGTCGCGAAGCAATCAGCCCCAGCATTTT.